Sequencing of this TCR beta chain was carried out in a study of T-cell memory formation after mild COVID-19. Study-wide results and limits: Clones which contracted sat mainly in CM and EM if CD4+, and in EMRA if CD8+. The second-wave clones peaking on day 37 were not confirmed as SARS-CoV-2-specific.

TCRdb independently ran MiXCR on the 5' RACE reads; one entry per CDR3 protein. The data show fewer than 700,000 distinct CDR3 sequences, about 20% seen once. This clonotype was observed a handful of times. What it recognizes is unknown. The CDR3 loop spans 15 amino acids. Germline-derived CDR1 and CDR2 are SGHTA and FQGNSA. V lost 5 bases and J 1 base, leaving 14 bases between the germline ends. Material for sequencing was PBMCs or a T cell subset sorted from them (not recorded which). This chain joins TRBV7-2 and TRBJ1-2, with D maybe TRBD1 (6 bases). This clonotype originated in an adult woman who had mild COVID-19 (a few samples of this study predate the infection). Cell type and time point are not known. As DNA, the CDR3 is TGTGCCAGCAGCCCACAGGGAACCCTTAACTATGGCTACACCTTC. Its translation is CASSPQGTLNYGYTF.